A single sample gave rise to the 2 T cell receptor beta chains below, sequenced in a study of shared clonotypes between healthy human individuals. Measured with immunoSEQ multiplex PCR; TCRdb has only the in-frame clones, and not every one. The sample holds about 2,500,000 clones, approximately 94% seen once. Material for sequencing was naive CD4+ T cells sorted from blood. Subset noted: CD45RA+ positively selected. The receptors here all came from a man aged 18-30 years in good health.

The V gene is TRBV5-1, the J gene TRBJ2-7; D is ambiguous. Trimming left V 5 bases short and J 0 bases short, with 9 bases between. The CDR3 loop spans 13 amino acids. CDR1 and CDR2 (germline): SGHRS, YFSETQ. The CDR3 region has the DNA TGCGCCAGCAGGGACCTACGCTCCTACGAGCAGTACTTC. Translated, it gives CASRDLRSYEQYF.

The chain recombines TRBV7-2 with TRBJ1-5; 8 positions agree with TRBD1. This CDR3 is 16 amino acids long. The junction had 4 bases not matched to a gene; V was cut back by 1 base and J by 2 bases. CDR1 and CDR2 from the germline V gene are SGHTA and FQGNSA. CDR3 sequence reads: CASSLGTGFGNQPQHF. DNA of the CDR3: TGTGCCAGCAGCTTAGGGACAGGGTTTGGCAATCAGCCCCAGCATTTT.